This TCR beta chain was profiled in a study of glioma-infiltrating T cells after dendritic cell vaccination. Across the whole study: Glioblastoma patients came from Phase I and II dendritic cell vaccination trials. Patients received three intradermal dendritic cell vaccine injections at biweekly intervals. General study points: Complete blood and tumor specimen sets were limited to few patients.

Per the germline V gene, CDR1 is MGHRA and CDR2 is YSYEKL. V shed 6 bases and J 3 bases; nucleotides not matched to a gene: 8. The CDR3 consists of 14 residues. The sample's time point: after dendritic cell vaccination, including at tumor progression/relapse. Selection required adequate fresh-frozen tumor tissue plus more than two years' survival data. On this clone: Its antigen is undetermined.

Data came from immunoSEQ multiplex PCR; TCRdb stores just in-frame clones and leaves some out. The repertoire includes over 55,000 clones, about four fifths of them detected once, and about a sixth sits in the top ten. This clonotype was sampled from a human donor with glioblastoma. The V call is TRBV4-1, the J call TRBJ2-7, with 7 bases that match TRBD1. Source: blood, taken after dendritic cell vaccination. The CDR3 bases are TGCGCCAGCAGATTTACTGACAGGGACTACGAGCAGTACTTC. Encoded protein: CASRFTDRDYEQYF.